This T cell receptor beta chain was identified in a study of T cell responses to AZD1222 COVID-19 vaccine. Generated by immunoSEQ multiplex PCR, the TCRdb table keeps only in-frame clones and is missing some. The repertoire includes 150,000 to 180,000 clones, around nine tenths of them detected once, and under 20% sits in the top ten. Findings and limits, study-wide: Repertoires in all cases were sampled only once the peak T cell response had passed.

Turning to this clone: Its antigen is as yet unknown.

The CDR3 has 14 amino acids. The germline V and J ends were trimmed by 5 bases and 4 bases, with 13 bases remaining between them. Germline V gene data show CDR1 as MDHEN and CDR2 as SYDVKM. The source was peripheral blood, collected on day 0 of AZD1222 vaccination. This receptor was obtained from an adult in good health. The rearrangement uses TRBV28 and TRBJ2-3; perhaps TRBD1 as D (6 bases). The CDR3 reads CASSLQGGADTQYF. In DNA form, the CDR3 reads TGTGCCAGCAGTCTTCAAGGGGGAGCAGATACGCAGTATTTT.